This is a list of T cell receptor beta chains from one sample in a study of shared clonotypes between healthy human individuals. This table comes from immunoSEQ multiplex PCR, and its TCRdb copy is limited to in-frame clones, with some not included. The table shows some 500,000 clones, with 96% occurring only once. The sequencing sample was made of naive CD4+ T cells sorted from blood. These receptors all come from a woman aged 25 to 39 in good health. Both conserved end residues are trimmed from each CDR3. Size is omitted from some rows. Given values are once, few, many or a class for expanded clones.

TRBV2	-	TRBJ2-7	ASRTDRAPYEQY
TRBV5-1	once	TRBJ2-7	ASSLARDRVLYEQY
TRBV5-1	-	TRBJ2-7	ASSLARTGGRSYEQY
TRBV7-2	-	TRBJ2-7	ASSLSGVYEQY
TRBV28	-	TRBJ1-1	ASSPAGPGQGGTEAF
TRBV5-6	-	TRBJ1-1	ASSSYGGAGSTEAF
TRBV5-1	-	TRBJ1-1	ASRTTPTANTEAF
TRBV7-2	-	TRBJ2-7	ASSRRTSGSSYEQY
TRBV5-1	-	TRBJ2-3	ASSLPFEAGGVDTQY
TRBV4-1	-	TRBJ1-1	ASSQDTSRENTEAF
TRBV21-1	-	TRBJ1-1	ASRGSRTEAF
TRBV28	-	TRBJ2-1	ASSSYEMGLLAENNEQF
TRBV4-2	-	TRBJ2-7	ASSQGGGQAYEQY
TRBV5-6	-	TRBJ2-1	ASSSYNEQF
TRBV28	-	TRBJ2-6	ASSWTGGSGANVLT
TRBV7-9	-	TRBJ2-1	ASSSGPNYNEQF
TRBV10-3	-	TRBJ2-7	AISGLAGGTTYEQY
TRBV19	-	TRBJ2-3	ASSHGLAGIPAGTDTQY
TRBV20-1	-	TRBJ2-7	SAPDYEQY
TRBV7-2	-	TRBJ1-2	ASSLPDRVTVYGYT
TRBV28	-	TRBJ2-5	ASSQSRGGRAETQY
TRBV15	-	TRBJ2-3	ATSRGLVGGGLADTQY
TRBV6-5	-	TRBJ2-5	ASSYMGQETQY
TRBV6-5	-	TRBJ2-3	ASSYEGGREYTQY
TRBV28	-	TRBJ2-7	ASSPPPQGRKY
TRBV10-2	-	TRBJ2-2	ASSEQLAGVVGELF
TRBV27	-	TRBJ1-1	ASRDYRNTEAF
TRBV25-1	-	TRBJ1-5	ASSEGQGPYSNQPQH
TRBV7-9	-	TRBJ2-3	ASSLLTDTQY
TRBV11-2	-	TRBJ2-7	ASSLSGRWGSYEQY
TRBV4-1	-	TRBJ1-5	ASSQFKQGGSQPQH
TRBV9	-	TRBJ2-7	ASSVSGLSYEQY
TRBV4-3	-	TRBJ2-7	ASSQEVSYEQY
TRBV18	-	TRBJ2-3	ASSQLERTTDTQY
TRBV7-2	-	TRBJ2-1	ASSLSRNEQF
TRBV9	-	TRBJ1-1	ASSVGQGAEAF